These T cell receptor beta chains were read from a single sample in a study of blood T cell repertoires in COVID-19. Sequenced by immunoSEQ multiplex PCR; TCRdb stores in-frame clones only, minus some. The table shows hundreds of thousands of clones, with about 89% occurring only once. Sequencing was carried out using peripheral blood. These receptors came from an older woman with COVID-19, enrolled during active disease. Both conserved end residues are trimmed from each CDR3.

v_gene: TRBV28
j_gene: TRBJ2-7
CDR3aa: ASRFSGAYEQY

v_gene: TRBV9
j_gene: TRBJ2-2
CDR3aa: ASSEGIHTGELF

v_gene: TRBV3-1/TRBV3-2
j_gene: TRBJ1-3
CDR3aa: ASSRAGSSGNTIY

v_gene: TRBV28
j_gene: TRBJ1-2
CDR3aa: ASSSPRTGKGSYGYT

v_gene: TRBV5-1
j_gene: TRBJ1-2
CDR3aa: ASSLPGEGYT

v_gene: TRBV15
j_gene: TRBJ2-7
CDR3aa: ATSKISGTPAYEQY

v_gene: TRBV3-1/TRBV3-2
j_gene: TRBJ2-7
CDR3aa: ASSQSGYPVEQY

v_gene: TRBV5-5
j_gene: TRBJ1-2
CDR3aa: ASSFWTGSSYGYT

v_gene: TRBV6-6
j_gene: TRBJ1-1
CDR3aa: ASRAMTGVNTEAF

v_gene: TRBV5-1
j_gene: TRBJ1-1
CDR3aa: ASSLAGGQGARITEAF

v_gene: TRBV3-1/TRBV3-2
j_gene: TRBJ2-2
CDR3aa: ASSPPLAGGTKTGELF

v_gene: TRBV11-1
j_gene: TRBJ1-6
CDR3aa: ASSVQGNSPLH

v_gene: TRBV7-2
j_gene: TRBJ2-7
CDR3aa: ASSPGFEQY

v_gene: TRBV3-1/TRBV3-2
j_gene: TRBJ2-7
CDR3aa: ASSQAGQGGYEQY

v_gene: TRBV6-5
j_gene: TRBJ2-5
CDR3aa: ASIRTGQETQY

v_gene: TRBV7-8
j_gene: TRBJ1-4
CDR3aa: ASSLFEARGREKLF

v_gene: TRBV18
j_gene: TRBJ1-2
CDR3aa: ASSPVLTGEGYT

v_gene: TRBV6-4
j_gene: TRBJ1-2
CDR3aa: ASSDSGSYT

v_gene: TRBV3-1/TRBV3-2
j_gene: TRBJ1-2
CDR3aa: ASSQGNGYGYT